Reported below is one TCR beta chain. The sample comes from a study of metastatic and nonmetastatic thyroid tumors. The entire patient cohort was treatment-naive prior to thyroid surgery. As handled by the study authors: Built for papillary thyroid cancer, a distant-metastasis classifier drew on CDR3 differences across clinicopathological groups. TCRdb reassembled clones from the PCR reads with MiXCR. TCRdb's processing, not the authors', yielded these V and J calls. This table holds around 6,000 clones, approximately 30% found once. The CDR3 consists of 14 residues. Trimming cost V 8 bases and J 6 bases; bases outside gene matches: 13. CDR1 is MNHNS and CDR2 is SASEGT in the germline V gene.

Input material: adjacent normal tissue. The rearrangement joins TRBV6-1 to TRBJ2-7, with 7 bases matching TRBD1. The sequence derives from a female donor with papillary thyroid cancer or a benign thyroid nodule (not recorded which). Some clones in this sample may be carry-over from other donors' samples. The CDR3 coding sequence is TGTGCCAGCCCAGGGCAAGGGGGCCTCGGCGAGCAGTACTTC. It translates to CASPGQGGLGEQYF.